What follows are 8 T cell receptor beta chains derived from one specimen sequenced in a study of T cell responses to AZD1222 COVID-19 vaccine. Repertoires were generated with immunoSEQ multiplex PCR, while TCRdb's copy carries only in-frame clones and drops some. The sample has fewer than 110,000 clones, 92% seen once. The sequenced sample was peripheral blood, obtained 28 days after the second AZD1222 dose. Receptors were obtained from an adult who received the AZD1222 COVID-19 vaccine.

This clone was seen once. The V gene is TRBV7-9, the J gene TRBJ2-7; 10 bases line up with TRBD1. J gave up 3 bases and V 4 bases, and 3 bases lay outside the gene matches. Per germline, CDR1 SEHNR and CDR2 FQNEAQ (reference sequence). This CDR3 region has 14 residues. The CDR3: CASSWDRGYYEQYF. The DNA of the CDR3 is TGTGCCAGCAGCTGGGACAGGGGTTACTACGAGCAGTACTTC.

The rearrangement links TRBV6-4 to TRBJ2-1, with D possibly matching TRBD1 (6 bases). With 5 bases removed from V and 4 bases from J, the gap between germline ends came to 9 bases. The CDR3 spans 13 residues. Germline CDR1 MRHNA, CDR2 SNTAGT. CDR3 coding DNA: TGTGCCAGCAGTAGGACAGTATACAATGAGCAGTTCTTC. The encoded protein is CASSRTVYNEQFF.

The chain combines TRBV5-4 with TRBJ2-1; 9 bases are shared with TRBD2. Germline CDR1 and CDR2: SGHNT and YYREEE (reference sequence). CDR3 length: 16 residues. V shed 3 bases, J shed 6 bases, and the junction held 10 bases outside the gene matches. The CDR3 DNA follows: TGTGCCAGCAGCTGGGGTGCGAGCGGGGGGCCCAATGAGCAGTTCTTC. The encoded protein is CASSWGASGGPNEQFF.

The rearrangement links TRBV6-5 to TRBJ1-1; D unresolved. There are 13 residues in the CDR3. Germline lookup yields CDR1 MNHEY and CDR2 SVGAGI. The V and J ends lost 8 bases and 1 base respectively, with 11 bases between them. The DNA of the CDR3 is TGTGCCAGCGGTAGGCCGAGGAACACTGAAGCTTTCTTT. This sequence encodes CASGRPRNTEAFF.

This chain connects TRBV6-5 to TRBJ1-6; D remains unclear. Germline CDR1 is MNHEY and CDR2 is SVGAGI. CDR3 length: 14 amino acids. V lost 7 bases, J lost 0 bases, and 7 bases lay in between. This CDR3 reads CASTPSSYNSPLHF. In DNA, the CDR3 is TGTGCCAGCACCCCCAGCTCCTATAATTCACCCCTCCACTTT.

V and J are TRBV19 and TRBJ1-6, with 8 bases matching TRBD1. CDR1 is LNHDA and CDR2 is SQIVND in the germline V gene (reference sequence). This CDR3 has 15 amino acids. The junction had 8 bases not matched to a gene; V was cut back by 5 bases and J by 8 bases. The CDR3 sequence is CASSPPGQAHSPLHF. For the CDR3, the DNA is TGTGCCAGTAGTCCACCGGGACAGGCACATTCACCCCTCCACTTT.

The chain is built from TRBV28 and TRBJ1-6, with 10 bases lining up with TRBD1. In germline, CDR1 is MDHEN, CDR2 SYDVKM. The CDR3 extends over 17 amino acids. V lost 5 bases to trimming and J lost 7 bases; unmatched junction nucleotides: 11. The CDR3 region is CASSPHGTGVGNSPLHF. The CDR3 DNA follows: TGTGCCAGCAGTCCTCACGGGACAGGGGTCGGCAATTCACCCCTCCACTTT.

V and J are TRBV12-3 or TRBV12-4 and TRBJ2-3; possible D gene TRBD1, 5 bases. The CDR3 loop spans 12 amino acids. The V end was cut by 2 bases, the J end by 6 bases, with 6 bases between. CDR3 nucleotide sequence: TGTGCCAGCAGTTTAAACAGGGATACGCAGTATTTT. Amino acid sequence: CASSLNRDTQYF.